A selection of T cell receptor beta chains follows, all from one sample in a study of TIL therapy for anti-PD-1-resistant metastatic lung cancer. Data came from immunoSEQ multiplex PCR; TCRdb stores just in-frame clones and leaves some out. The data contain 95,000 or so clones, about three fifths of them singletons. The sample was tumor tissue, taken at baseline. Every receptor here comes from a person aged 25-79 years with non-small cell lung cancer. Each CDR3 is given without its conserved first and last residue. Fields, in order: J gene, V gene, CDR3 protein.

j_gene: TRBJ2-5
v_gene: TRBV7-3
CDR3aa: ASSLGGRETQY

j_gene: TRBJ2-3
v_gene: TRBV9
CDR3aa: ASSVGAGDTDTQY

j_gene: TRBJ2-3
v_gene: TRBV7-9
CDR3aa: ASSHGLAGRTDTQY

j_gene: TRBJ2-1
v_gene: TRBV7-6
CDR3aa: ASSFDPSSYNEQF

j_gene: TRBJ2-1
v_gene: TRBV6-5
CDR3aa: ASRGLAGVTEQF

j_gene: TRBJ2-5
v_gene: TRBV30
CDR3aa: AWTSGSGETQY

j_gene: TRBJ2-5
v_gene: TRBV7-2
CDR3aa: ASSKTSGGYPETQY

j_gene: TRBJ2-7
v_gene: TRBV6-4
CDR3aa: ASIPAGTESYEQY

j_gene: TRBJ2-7
v_gene: TRBV7-2
CDR3aa: ASSTGTEHYEQY

j_gene: TRBJ2-4
v_gene: TRBV28
CDR3aa: ASSSGTGPSVDKNIQY